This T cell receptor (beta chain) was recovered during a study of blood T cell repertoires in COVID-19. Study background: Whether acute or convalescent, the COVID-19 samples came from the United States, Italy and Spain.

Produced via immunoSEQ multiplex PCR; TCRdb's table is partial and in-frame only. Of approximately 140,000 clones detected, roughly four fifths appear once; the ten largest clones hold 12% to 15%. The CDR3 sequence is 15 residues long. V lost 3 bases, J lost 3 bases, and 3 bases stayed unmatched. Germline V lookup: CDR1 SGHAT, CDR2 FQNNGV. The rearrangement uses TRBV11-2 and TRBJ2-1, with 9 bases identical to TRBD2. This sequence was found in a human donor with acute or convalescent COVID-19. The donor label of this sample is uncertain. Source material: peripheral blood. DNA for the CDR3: TGTGCCAGCAGCTTGGCGGGGGGGCTCTACAATGAGCAGTTCTTC. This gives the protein CASSLAGGLYNEQFF.